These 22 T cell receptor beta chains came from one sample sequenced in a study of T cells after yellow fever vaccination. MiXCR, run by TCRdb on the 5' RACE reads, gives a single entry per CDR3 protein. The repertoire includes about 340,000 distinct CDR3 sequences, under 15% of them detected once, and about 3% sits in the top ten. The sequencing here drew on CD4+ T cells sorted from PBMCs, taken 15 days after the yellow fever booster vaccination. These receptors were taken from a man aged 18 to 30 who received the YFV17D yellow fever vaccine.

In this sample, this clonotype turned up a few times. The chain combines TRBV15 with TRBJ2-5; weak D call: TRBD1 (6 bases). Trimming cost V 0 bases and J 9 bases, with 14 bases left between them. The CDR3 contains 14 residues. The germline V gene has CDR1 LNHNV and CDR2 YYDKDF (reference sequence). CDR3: CATSRDGTGLAQYF. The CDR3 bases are TGTGCCACCAGCAGAGATGGTACAGGGCTGGCCCAGTACTTC. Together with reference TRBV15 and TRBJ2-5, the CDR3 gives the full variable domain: DAMVIQNPRYQVTQFGKPVTLSCSQTLNHNVMYWYQQKSSQAPKLLFHYYDKDFNNEADTPDNFQSRRPNTSFCFLDIRSPGLGDTAMYLCATSRDGTGLAQYFGPGTRLLVL.

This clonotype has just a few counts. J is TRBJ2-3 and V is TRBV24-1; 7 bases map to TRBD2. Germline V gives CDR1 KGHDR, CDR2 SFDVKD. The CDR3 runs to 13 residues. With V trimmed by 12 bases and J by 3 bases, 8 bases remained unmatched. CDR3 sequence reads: CAVGRAGTDTQYF. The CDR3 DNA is TGTGCCGTAGGGAGGGCGGGGACAGATACGCAGTATTTT.

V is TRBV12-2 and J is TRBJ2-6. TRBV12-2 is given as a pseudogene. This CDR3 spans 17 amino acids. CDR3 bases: TGTGCAAGTCGCTTAGGAGTACAGAGCTCTGGGGCCAACGTCCTGACTTTC. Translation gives CASRLGVQSSGANVLTF.

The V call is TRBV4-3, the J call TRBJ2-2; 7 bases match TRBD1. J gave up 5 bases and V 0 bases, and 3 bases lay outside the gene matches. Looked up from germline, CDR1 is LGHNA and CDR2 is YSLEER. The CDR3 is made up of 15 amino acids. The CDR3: CASSQEVRGTGELFF. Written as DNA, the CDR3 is TGCGCCAGCAGCCAAGAGGTCAGGGGGACCGGGGAGCTGTTTTTT.

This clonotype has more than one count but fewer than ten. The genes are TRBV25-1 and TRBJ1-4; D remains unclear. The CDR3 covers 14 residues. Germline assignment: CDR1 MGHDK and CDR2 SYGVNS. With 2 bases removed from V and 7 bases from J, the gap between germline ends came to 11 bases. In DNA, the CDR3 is TGTGCCAGCAGTGAAGCGGGCCCGGCTGAAAAACTGTTTTTT. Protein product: CASSEAGPAEKLFF.

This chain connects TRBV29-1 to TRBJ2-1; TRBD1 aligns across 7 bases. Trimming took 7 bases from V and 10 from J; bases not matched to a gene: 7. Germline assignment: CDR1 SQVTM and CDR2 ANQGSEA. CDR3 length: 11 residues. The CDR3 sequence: CSGHRGREQFF. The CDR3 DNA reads TGCAGCGGGCACAGGGGCCGCGAGCAGTTCTTC.

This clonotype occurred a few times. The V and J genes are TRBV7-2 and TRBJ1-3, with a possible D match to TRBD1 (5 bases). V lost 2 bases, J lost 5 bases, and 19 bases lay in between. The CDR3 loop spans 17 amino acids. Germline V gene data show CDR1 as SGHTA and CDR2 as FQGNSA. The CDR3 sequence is CASSLYSAVGGRNTIYF. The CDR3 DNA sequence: TGTGCCAGCAGCTTATACTCCGCAGTCGGGGGGAGAAACACCATATATTTT.

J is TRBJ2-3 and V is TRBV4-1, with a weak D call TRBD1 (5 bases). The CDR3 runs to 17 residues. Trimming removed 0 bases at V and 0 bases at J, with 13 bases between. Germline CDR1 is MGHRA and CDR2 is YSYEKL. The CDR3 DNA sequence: TGCGCCAGCAGCCAAGATAGATCAGGGTTTAGCACAGATACGCAGTATTTT. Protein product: CASSQDRSGFSTDTQYF.

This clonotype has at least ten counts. In nucleotides, the CDR3 is TGTGCTAGTGGCTGGACAGGGGCAGGAGATACGCAGTATTTT. Its protein product is CASGWTGAGDTQYF. This rearrangement joins TRBV12-5 to TRBJ2-3; 9 positions match TRBD1. Germline CDR1 is LGHNT and CDR2 is FRNRAP. V lost 6 bases, J lost 5 bases, and 6 bases stayed unmatched. The CDR3 sequence is 14 residues long.

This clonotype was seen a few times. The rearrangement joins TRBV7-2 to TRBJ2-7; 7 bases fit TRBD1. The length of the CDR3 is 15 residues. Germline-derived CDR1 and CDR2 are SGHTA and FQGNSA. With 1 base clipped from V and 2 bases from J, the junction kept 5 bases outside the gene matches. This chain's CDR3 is CASSLGLTGTYEQYF. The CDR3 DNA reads TGTGCCAGCAGCTTAGGGTTGACAGGGACCTACGAGCAGTACTTC.

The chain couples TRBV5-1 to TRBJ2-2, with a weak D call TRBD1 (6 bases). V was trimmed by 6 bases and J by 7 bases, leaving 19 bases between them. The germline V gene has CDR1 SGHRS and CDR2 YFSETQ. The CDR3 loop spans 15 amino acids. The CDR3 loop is CASTQSMGADGELFF. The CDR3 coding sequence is TGCGCCAGCACCCAAAGTATGGGGGCCGACGGGGAGCTGTTTTTT.

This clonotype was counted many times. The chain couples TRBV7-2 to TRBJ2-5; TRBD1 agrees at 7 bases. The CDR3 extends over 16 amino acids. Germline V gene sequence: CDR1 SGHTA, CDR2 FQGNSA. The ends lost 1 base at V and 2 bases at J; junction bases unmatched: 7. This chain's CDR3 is CASSLDWGRGQETQYF. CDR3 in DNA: TGTGCCAGCAGCTTAGATTGGGGCAGGGGGCAAGAGACCCAGTACTTC. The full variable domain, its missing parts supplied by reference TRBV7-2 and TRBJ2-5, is GAGVSQSPSNKVTEKGKDVELRCDPISGHTALYWYRQSLGQGLEFLIYFQGNSAPDKSGLPSDRFSAERTGGSVSTLTIQRTQQEDSAVYLCASSLDWGRGQETQYFGPGTRLLVL.

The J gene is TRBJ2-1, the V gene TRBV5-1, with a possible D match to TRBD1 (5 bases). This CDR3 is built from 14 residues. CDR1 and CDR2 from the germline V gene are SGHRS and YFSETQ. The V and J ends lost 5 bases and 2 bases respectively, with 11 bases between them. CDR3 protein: CASRKTDPYNEQFF. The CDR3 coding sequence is TGCGCCAGCAGGAAGACAGATCCCTACAATGAGCAGTTCTTC.

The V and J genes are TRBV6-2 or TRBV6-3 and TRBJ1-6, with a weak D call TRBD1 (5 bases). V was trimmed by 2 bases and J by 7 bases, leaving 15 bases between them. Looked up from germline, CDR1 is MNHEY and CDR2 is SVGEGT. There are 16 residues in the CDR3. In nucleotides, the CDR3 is TGTGCCAGCAGTTACATGGGGACCAGACCAAATTCACCCCTCCACTTT. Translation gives CASSYMGTRPNSPLHF.

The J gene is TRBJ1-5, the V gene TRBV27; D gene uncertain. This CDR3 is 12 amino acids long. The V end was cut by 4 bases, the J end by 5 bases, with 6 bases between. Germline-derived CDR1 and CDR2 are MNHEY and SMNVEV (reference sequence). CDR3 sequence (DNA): TGTGCCAGCAGTTCCAGAGATCAGCCCCAGCATTTT. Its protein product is CASSSRDQPQHF.

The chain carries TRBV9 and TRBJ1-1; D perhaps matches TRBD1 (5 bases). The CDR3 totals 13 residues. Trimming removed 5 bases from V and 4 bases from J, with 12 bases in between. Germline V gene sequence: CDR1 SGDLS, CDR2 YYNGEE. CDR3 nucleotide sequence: TGTGCCAGCAGTGCTCAACAGGCCACTGAAGCTTTCTTT. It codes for CASSAQQATEAFF. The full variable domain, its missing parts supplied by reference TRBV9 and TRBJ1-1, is DSGVTQTPKHLITATGQRVTLRCSPRSGDLSVYWYQQSLDQGLQFLIQYYNGEERAKGNILERFSAQQFPDLHSELNLSSLELGDSALYFCASSAQQATEAFFGQGTRLTVV.

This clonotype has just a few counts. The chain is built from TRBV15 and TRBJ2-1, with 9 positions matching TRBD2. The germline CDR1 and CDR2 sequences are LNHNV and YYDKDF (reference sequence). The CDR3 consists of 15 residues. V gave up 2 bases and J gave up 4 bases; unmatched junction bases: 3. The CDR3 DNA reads TGTGCCACCAGCAGACTAGCGGGGCGGTACAATGAGCAGTTCTTC. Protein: CATSRLAGRYNEQFF.

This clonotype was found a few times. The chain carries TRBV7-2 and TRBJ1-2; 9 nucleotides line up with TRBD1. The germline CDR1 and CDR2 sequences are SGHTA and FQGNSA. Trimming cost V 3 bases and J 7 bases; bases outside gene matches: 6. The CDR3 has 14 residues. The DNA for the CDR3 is TGTGCCAGCAGCTTCGACAGGGGGACAGGTGGCTACACCTTC. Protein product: CASSFDRGTGGYTF.

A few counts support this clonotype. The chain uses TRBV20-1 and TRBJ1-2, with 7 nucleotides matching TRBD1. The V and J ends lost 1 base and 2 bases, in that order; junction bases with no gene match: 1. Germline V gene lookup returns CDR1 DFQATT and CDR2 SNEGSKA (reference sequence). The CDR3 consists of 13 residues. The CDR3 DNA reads TGCAGTGCTAGAGGGGACAGAAACTATGGCTACACCTTC. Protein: CSARGDRNYGYTF.

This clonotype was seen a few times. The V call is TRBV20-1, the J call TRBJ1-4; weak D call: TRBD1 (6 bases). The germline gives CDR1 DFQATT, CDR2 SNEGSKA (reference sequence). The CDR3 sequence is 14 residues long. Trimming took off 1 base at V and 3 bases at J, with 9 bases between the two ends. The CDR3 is CSARVGAANEKLFF. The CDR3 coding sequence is TGCAGTGCTAGAGTGGGGGCCGCTAATGAAAAACTGTTTTTT.

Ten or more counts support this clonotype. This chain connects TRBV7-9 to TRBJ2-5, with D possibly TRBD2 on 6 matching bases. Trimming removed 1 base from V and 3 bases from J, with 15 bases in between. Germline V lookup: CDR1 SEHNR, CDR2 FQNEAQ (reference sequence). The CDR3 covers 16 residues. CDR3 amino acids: CASSLELPGEKETQYF. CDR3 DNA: TGTGCCAGCAGCTTAGAACTACCGGGAGAAAAAGAGACCCAGTACTTC.

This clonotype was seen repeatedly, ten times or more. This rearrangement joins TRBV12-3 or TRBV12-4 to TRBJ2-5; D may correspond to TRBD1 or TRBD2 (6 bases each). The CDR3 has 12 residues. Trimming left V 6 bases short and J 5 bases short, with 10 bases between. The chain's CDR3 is CASRGGPETQYF. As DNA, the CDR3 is TGTGCCAGCAGGGGGGGCCCGGAGACCCAGTACTTC.